This paragraph covers one TCR beta chain sequence. The sample comes from a study of blood T cell repertoires in COVID-19. Overall study context: Specimens from acute and convalescent COVID-19 originated in the United States, Italy and Spain. Sample material is recorded as cDNA or gDNA derived from T cells, B-cell-depleted T cells, or PBMCs.

CDR1 is LGHNA and CDR2 is YSLEER in the germline V gene. Between the trimmed V and J ends, which lost 1 base and 0 bases, there was a span of 9 bases. The CDR3 runs 15 residues. How the authors handled the data: Quantification of nucleated cells was approximated via reference gene primer amplification. Generated by immunoSEQ multiplex PCR, the TCRdb table keeps only in-frame clones and is missing some. From that table come the V and J calls and clone size; the DNA was used to work out D and trimming. The data show around 310,000 clones, approximately 91% seen once. The sequence derives from a woman between 55 and 75 years old with acute or convalescent COVID-19. The sample comprised peripheral blood. The J gene is TRBJ1-1, the V gene TRBV4-3, with D maybe TRBD1 (6 bases). This chain's CDR3 is CASSQVGGLNTEAFF. CDR3 DNA: TGCGCCAGCAGCCAAGTAGGGGGTCTGAACACTGAAGCTTTCTTT.